Each of the 8 T cell receptor beta chains below was sequenced from the same sample in a study of blood T cell repertoires in COVID-19. Measured with immunoSEQ multiplex PCR; TCRdb has only the in-frame clones, and not every one. The top ten clones hold 2% to 2.5% of a sample with a few hundred thousand clones, about 89% of them seen once. Material: peripheral blood. Receptors were obtained from a middle-aged man with acute or convalescent COVID-19.

The chain employs TRBV10-3 and TRBJ1-1; weak D call: TRBD1 (6 bases). This CDR3 has 16 residues. V lost 4 bases and J lost 4, with 19 bases in between. Germline lookup yields CDR1 ENHRY and CDR2 SYGVKD. The CDR3, as DNA: TGTGCCATCAGTGTCATGGGGGGGGCGAGGAGCACTGAAGCTTTCTTT. It specifies CAISVMGGARSTEAFF.

The chain carries TRBV10-1 and TRBJ1-1, with TRBD1 as a possible D gene (5 bases). The V gene's germline CDR1 is WNHNN and CDR2 SYGVQD (reference sequence). CDR3 length: 13 amino acids. Trimming took off 6 bases at V and 0 bases at J, with 8 bases between the two ends. In DNA form, the CDR3 reads TGCGCCAGCAGAGCAGGGATGAACACTGAAGCTTTCTTT. It translates to CASRAGMNTEAFF.

This clone was seen once. The chain recombines TRBV28 with TRBJ1-3; D gene uncertain. The germline V gene has CDR1 MDHEN and CDR2 SYDVKM. With 6 bases removed from V and 0 bases from J, the gap between germline ends came to 12 bases. This CDR3 has 15 amino acids. CDR3 DNA: TGTGCCAGCAGCCCCCCGCCGGGCTCTGGAAACACCATATATTTT. Protein: CASSPPPGSGNTIYF.

This clone appeared a few times. The chain joins TRBV2 to TRBJ2-2; 7 nucleotides agree with TRBD2. Germline V gene sequence: CDR1 SNHLY, CDR2 FYNNEI. Trimming removed 6 bases from V and 0 bases from J; junction bases left unmatched: 4. The CDR3 extends over 15 amino acids. CDR3 nucleotide sequence: TGTGCCAGCAGCCGCGGGAGTACGAACACCGGGGAGCTGTTTTTT. Amino acid sequence: CASSRGSTNTGELFF.

V and J are TRBV27 and TRBJ2-7, with 9 nucleotides matching TRBD1. Germline V gene lookup returns CDR1 MNHEY and CDR2 SMNVEV (reference sequence). The CDR3 loop spans 15 amino acids. The junction had 7 bases not matched to a gene; V was cut back by 3 bases and J by 4 bases. CDR3 DNA sequence: TGTGCCAGCAGTTTCGGGGGACAGGGCCATTACGAGCAGTACTTC. Its protein is CASSFGGQGHYEQYF.

V and J are TRBV5-1 and TRBJ1-1, with 9 nucleotides matching TRBD1. Unmatched junction bases numbered 6, after V lost 4 bases and J lost 2 bases. The CDR3 runs to 15 residues. The V gene's germline CDR1 is SGHRS and CDR2 YFSETQ. The CDR3 sequence is CASSIQGQGNTEAFF. CDR3 sequence (DNA): TGCGCCAGCAGCATTCAGGGACAGGGAAACACTGAAGCTTTCTTT.

This clone was observed a single time. The CDR3 spells CASSSPGGWNEKLFF. CDR3 DNA sequence: TGTGCCAGCAGTTCTCCCGGGGGTTGGAATGAAAAACTGTTTTTT. The chain recombines TRBV28 with TRBJ1-4, with TRBD1 as a possible D gene (5 bases). The germline V gene encodes CDR1 MDHEN and CDR2 SYDVKM. Trimming took 4 bases from V and 5 from J, leaving 14 bases between them. The CDR3 consists of 15 residues. The full variable domain, in which reference TRBV28 and TRBJ1-4 provide the parts outside the CDR3, is DVKVTQSSRYLVKRTGEKVFLECVQDMDHENMFWYRQDPGLGLRLIYFSYDVKMKEKGDIPEGYSVSREKKERFSLILESASTNQTSMYLCASSSPGGWNEKLFFGSGTQLSVL.

This rearrangement joins TRBV5-4 to TRBJ1-2, with D hard to call. Looked up from germline, CDR1 is SGHNT and CDR2 is YYREEE (reference sequence). V lost 1 base and J lost 4, with 17 bases in between. CDR3 length equals 16 residues. CDR3 DNA: TGTGCCAGCAGCTTGTCGTGGACTCAGCAGGCCTATGGCTACACCTTC. Protein sequence: CASSLSWTQQAYGYTF.